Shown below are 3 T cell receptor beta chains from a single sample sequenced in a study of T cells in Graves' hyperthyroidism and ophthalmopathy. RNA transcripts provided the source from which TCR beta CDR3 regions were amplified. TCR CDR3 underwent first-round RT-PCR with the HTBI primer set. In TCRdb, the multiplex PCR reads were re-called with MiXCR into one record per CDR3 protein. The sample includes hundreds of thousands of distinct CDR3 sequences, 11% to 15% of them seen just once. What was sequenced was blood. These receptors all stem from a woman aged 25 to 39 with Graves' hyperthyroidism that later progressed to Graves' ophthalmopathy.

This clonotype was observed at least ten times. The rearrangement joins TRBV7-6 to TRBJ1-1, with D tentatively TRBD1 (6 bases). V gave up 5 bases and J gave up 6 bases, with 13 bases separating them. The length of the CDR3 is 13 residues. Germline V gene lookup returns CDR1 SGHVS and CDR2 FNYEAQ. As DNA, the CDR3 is TGTGCCAGCAGCCCCGAGGGGGGCGCTGAAGCTTTCTTT. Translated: CASSPEGGAEAFF.

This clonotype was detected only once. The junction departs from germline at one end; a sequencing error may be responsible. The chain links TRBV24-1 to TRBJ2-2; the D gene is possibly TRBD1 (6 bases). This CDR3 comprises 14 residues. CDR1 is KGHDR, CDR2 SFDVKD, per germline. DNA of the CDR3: TGTCCCACCAGTGACCTGACAGGTTATGGGGAGCTGTTTTTT. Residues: CPTSDLTGYGELFF.

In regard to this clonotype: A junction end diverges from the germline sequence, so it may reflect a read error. CDR3 nucleotide sequence: TGTGCCAGCAGCTTGTCTAGCGGGTGCCAAGAGTCCCAGTACTTC. It yields the protein CASSLSSGCQESQYF. The gene calls are TRBV11-2 and TRBJ2-5, with 8 nucleotides matching TRBD2. Germline-derived CDR1 and CDR2 are SGHAT and FQNNGV. The CDR3 loop spans 15 amino acids.